The present T cell receptor (beta chain) was sequenced within a study of blood T cells in healthy people across ages. Whole-study findings and limits: Donors of long life had a larger count of naive CD4+ cells and greater diversity than aged donors.

As for this clonotype: Its antigen is not known.

A J-beta primer mix and a sample-barcoded 5' primer were used in a second PCR of roughly 7 to 12 cycles. A template-switch adaptor with 12 random nucleotides tagged each cDNA molecule. MiXCR, run by TCRdb on the 5' RACE reads, gives a single entry per CDR3 protein. The sample yields hundreds of thousands of distinct CDR3 sequences, roughly 56% seen once. The study isolated at least 6.5 million PBMCs from each sample. The receptor comes from a man aged 35 to 55 in good health. The material sequenced was blood.

In DNA, the CDR3 is TGTGCCAGCAGCTTGGGGGGAGAATCAGAGACCCAGTACTTC. Translated: CASSLGGESETQYF. The chain is built from TRBV5-6 and TRBJ2-5, with a possible D match to TRBD2 (5 bases). This CDR3 is 14 amino acids long. The germline V gene encodes CDR1 SGHDT and CDR2 YYEEEE. Trimming stripped 0 bases from V and 4 bases from J, with 10 bases between.